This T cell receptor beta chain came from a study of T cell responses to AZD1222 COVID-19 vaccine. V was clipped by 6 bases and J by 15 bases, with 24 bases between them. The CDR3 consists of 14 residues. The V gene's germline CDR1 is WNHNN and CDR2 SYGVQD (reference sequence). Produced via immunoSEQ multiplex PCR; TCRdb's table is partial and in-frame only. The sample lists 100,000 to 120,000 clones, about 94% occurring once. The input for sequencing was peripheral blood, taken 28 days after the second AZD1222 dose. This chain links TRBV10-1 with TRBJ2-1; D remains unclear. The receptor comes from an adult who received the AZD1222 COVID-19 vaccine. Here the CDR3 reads CASRGGDPGVRPFF. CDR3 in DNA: TGCGCCAGCAGGGGTGGGGATCCCGGCGTCAGGCCGTTCTTC.